The 6 T cell receptor beta chains below were found in one sample sequenced in a study of precursors of human CD4 cytotoxic T cells. Sorted CD4+ central memory, effector memory, IL-7R-high TEMRA and IL-7R-negative TEMRA cells underwent bulk UMI sequencing. TCRdb called the reads again in MiXCR, with one record for every CDR3 protein. The sample totals approximately 75 distinct CDR3 sequences. Sequencing was done on a sample of memory CD4+ T cells from blood (PBMCs). The source is a human donor in good health.

This clonotype was seen more than once but under ten times. The chain employs TRBV19 and TRBJ1-5, with D unclear. V lost 6 bases, J lost 4 bases, and 16 bases lay in between. This CDR3 has 15 residues. The germline gives CDR1 LNHDA, CDR2 SQIVND (reference sequence). In nucleotides, the CDR3 is TGTGCCAGTAGCCCGGTGGGAAGATGGAATCAGCCCCAGCATTTT. This encodes CASSPVGRWNQPQHF.

This clonotype was picked up a small number of times. The gene calls are TRBV4-1 and TRBJ2-5, with TRBD2 identical over 15 bases. J lost 5 bases, V lost 3 bases, and 10 bases had no gene match. The CDR3 length is 18 residues. Germline CDR1 MGHRA, CDR2 YSYEKL. The CDR3 bases are TGCGCCAGCAGCCAGGACCCGGGACTAGCGGGAGGCGGGGAGACCCAGTACTTC. It translates to CASSQDPGLAGGGETQYF.

The chain is built from TRBV29-1 and TRBJ2-7; TRBD2 matches at 7 bases. The CDR3 length is 14 residues. V lost 7 bases and J lost 0; bases outside the gene matches: 9. Germline CDR1 reads SQVTM; CDR2 reads ANQGSEA. CDR3 nucleotides: TGCAGCGCCCGCCTCGGCGGGAGCTCCTACGAGCAGTACTTC. Translated: CSARLGGSSYEQYF.

The chain joins TRBV6-5 to TRBJ1-4; D gene ambiguous. CDR3 size: 12 residues. Trimming removed 5 bases from V and 8 bases from J, with 9 bases in between. Germline-derived CDR1 and CDR2 are MNHEY and SVGAGI. The CDR3 DNA reads TGTGCCAGCAGTCATGACCGGGAAAAACTGTTTTTT. It translates to CASSHDREKLFF.

Relative to its sample, this clonotype is large. The chain carries TRBV13 and TRBJ1-2; 8 bases are a match to TRBD1. V shed 5 bases, J shed 8 bases, and the junction held 10 bases outside the gene matches. The CDR3 runs to 14 residues. Germline CDR1 and CDR2: PRHDT and FYEKMQ (reference sequence). CDR3 DNA sequence: TGTGCCAGCAGCACCAGCCCAGGGGGCCGGGGCTACACCTTC. It specifies CASSTSPGGRGYTF.

By proportion, this clonotype is large (0.1 to 1%). The V and J genes are TRBV29-1 and TRBJ2-5; D ambiguous. Germline values: CDR1 SQVTM, CDR2 ANQGSEA. Trimming pared 7 bases from V and 2 bases from J, leaving 11 bases between. The CDR3 sequence is 12 residues long. The CDR3 DNA sequence: TGCAGCGGGAGAGGAGTACAAGAGACCCAGTACTTC. Encoded protein: CSGRGVQETQYF.